This T cell receptor beta chain comes out of a study of blood T cell repertoires in COVID-19. Study at large: Samples taken during acute and convalescent COVID-19 were collected in the United States, Italy and Spain.

The CDR3 contains 14 residues. V was clipped by 6 bases and J by 0 bases; unmatched bases: 3. Germline loops: CDR1 SQVTM, CDR2 ANQGSEA. Original processing notes: Amplification with reference gene primers provided the estimates of nucleated cell counts. The assay was immunoSEQ multiplex PCR, and TCRdb's table has in-frame clones only and misses some. That table furnishes V, J and clone size, whereas the DNA furnished D and trimming. The sample carries just under 350,000 clones, about 90% recorded once. J is TRBJ2-7 and V is TRBV29-1, with 12 bases lining up with TRBD1. The receptor was isolated from a woman aged 18-30 years who had recovered from COVID-19. Specimen: peripheral blood. As DNA, the CDR3 is TGCAGCGTACGGGACAGGGGGCCCTCCTACGAGCAGTACGTC. Encoded protein: CSVRDRGPSYEQYV.